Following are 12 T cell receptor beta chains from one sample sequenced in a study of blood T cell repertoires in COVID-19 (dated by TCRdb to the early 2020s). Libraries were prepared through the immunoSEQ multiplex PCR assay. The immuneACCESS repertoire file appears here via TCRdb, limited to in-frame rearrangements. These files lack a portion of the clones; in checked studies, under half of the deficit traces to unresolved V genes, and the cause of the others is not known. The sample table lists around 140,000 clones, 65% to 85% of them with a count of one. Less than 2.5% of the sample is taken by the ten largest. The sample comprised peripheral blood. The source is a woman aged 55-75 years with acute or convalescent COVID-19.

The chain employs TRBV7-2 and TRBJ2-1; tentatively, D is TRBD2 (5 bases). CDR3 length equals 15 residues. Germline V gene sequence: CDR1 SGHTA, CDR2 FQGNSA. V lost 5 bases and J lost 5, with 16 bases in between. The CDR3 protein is CASSIERVGNNEQFF. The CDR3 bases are TGTGCCAGCAGCATCGAGAGGGTCGGTAACAATGAGCAGTTCTTC. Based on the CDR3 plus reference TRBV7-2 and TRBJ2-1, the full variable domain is GAGVSQSPSNKVTEKGKDVELRCDPISGHTALYWYRQSLGQGLEFLIYFQGNSAPDKSGLPSDRFSAERTGGSVSTLTIQRTQQEDSAVYLCASSIERVGNNEQFFGPGTRLTVL.

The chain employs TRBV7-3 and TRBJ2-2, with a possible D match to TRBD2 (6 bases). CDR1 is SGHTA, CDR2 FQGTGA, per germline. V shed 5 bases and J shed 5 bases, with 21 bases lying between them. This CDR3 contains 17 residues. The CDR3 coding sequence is TGTGCCAGCAGCCCTCGAAGCTGGGACTCGGTGACCGGGGAGCTGTTTTTT. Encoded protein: CASSPRSWDSVTGELFF.

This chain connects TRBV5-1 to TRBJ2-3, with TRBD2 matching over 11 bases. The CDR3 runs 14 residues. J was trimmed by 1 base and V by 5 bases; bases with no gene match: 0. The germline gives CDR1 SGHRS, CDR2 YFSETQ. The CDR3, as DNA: TGCGCCAGCAGTAGCGGGAGGGGCACAGATACGCAGTATTTT. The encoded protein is CASSSGRGTDTQYF.

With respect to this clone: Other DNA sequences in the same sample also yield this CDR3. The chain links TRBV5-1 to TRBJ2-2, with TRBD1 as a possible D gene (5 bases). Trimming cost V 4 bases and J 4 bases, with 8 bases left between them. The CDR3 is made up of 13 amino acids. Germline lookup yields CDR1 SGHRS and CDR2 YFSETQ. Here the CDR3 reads CASSLQGTGELFF. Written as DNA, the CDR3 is TGCGCCAGCAGCCTCCAGGGCACCGGGGAGCTGTTTTTT.

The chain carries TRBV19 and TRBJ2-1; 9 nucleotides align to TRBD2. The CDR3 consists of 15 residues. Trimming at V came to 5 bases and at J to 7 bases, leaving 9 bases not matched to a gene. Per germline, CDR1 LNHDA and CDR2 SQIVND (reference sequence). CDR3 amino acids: CASSLTSGSANEQFF. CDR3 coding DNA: TGTGCCAGTAGTCTTACTAGCGGGTCGGCTAATGAGCAGTTCTTC. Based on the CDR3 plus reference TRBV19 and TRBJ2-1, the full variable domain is DGGITQSPKYLFRKEGQNVTLSCEQNLNHDAMYWYRQDPGQGLRLIYYSQIVNDFQKGDIAEGYSVSREKKESFPLTVTSAQKNPTAFYLCASSLTSGSANEQFFGPGTRLTVL.

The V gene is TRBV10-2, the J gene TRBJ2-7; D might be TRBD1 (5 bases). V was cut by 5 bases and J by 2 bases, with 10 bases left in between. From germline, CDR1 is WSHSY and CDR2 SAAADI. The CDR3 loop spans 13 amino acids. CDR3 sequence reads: CASSRTGAYEQYF. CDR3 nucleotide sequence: TGCGCCAGCAGTCGTACAGGAGCCTACGAGCAGTACTTC.

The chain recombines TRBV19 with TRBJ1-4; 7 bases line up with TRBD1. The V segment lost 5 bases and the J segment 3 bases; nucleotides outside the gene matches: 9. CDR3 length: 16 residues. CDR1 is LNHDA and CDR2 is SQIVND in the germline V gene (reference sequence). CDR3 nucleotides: TGTGCCAGTAGTGCCCTCACCGGGACAGCTAATGAAAAACTGTTTTTT. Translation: CASSALTGTANEKLFF.

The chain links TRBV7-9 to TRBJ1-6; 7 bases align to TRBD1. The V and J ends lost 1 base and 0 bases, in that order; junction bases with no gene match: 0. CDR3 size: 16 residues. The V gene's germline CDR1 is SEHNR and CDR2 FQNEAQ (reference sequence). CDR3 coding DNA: TGTGCCAGCAGCTTAGGACAGGGCTCCTATAATTCACCCCTCCACTTT. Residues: CASSLGQGSYNSPLHF.

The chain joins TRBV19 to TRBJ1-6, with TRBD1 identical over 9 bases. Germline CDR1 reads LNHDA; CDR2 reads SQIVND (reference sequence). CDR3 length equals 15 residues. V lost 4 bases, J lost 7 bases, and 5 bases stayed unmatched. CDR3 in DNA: TGTGCCAGTAGTAACGACAGGGGGAGAAATTCACCCCTCCACTTT. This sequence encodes CASSNDRGRNSPLHF.

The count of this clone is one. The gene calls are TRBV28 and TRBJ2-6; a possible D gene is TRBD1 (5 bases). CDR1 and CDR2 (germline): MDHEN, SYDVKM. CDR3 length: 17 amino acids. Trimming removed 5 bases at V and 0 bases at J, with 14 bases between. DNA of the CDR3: TGTGCCAGCAGTCGACAGCGCCTATCCTCTGGGGCCAACGTCCTGACTTTC. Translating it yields CASSRQRLSSGANVLTF.

As DNA, the CDR3 is TGTGCCAGCAGCTTAGTGGCGGGCTTCGAAGCTTTCTTT. The encoded protein is CASSLVAGFEAFF. This chain joins TRBV7-2 and TRBJ1-1; D is undetermined. The CDR3 contains 13 residues. The V end lost 1 base, the J end lost 8 bases, and 11 bases lay between the germline ends. The germline V gene encodes CDR1 SGHTA and CDR2 FQGNSA.

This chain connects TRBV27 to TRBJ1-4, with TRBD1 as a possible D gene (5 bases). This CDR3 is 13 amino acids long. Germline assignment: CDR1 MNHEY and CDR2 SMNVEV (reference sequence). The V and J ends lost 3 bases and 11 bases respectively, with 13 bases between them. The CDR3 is CASSFVVQGKLFF. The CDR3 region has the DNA TGTGCCAGCAGTTTCGTGGTGCAGGGTAAACTGTTTTTT.